The present TCR beta chain was sequenced within a study of blood T cell repertoires in COVID-19. Only in-frame clones appear in the TCRdb table, and some are missing; sequencing was by immunoSEQ multiplex PCR. Of roughly 360,000 clones in the sample, about four fifths were seen once. Germline V CDR1 and CDR2: SGHRS, YFSETQ. V shed 3 bases, J shed 0 bases, and the junction held 4 bases outside the gene matches. CDR3 length: 15 amino acids. The clonotype originates from a human donor with acute or convalescent COVID-19. The donor label of this sample is uncertain. This chain uses TRBV5-1 with TRBJ1-1; 8 bases line up with TRBD1. The source material was peripheral blood. CDR3 nucleotide sequence: TGCGCCAGCAGCTCCCGACAGGGGATGAACACTGAAGCTTTCTTT. This encodes CASSSRQGMNTEAFF.